The rows below give T cell receptor beta chains drawn from one sample of a study of shared clonotypes between healthy human individuals. Method: immunoSEQ multiplex PCR; TCRdb's copy keeps in-frame clones and lacks some. The data hold over 950,000 clones, with about 72% observed a single time. Specimen: memory CD4+ T cells from PBMCs. The receptors stem from a man younger than 35 in good health. Some clones in this sample may be carry-over from other donors' samples. Each CDR3 is given with its conserved first and last residue. Fields, in order: V gene, D gene, J gene, clone size, CDR3 protein, CDR3 DNA. D genes are given only for firm matches. Rows give clone size only sometimes, using once, few, many, or a class for an expanded clone.

TRBV7-2	NA	TRBJ2-7	NA	CASSSSRGYEQYF	TGTGCCAGCAGCTCAAGCAGGGGCTACGAGCAGTACTTC
TRBV5-6	TRBD2	TRBJ2-5	NA	CASSLEGLIETQYF	TGTGCCAGCAGCTTGGAGGGACTAATAGAGACCCAGTACTTC
TRBV19	NA	TRBJ2-7	NA	CASKEGRGHEQYF	TGTGCCAGTAAGGAGGGGCGAGGACACGAGCAGTACTTC
TRBV7-2	NA	TRBJ2-5	NA	CASSSTSGGETQYF	TGTGCCAGCAGCTCTACTTCGGGGGGCGAGACCCAGTACTTC
TRBV11-2	NA	TRBJ2-7	NA	CASSLGRTRVTYEQYF	TGTGCCAGCAGCTTAGGGCGGACAAGGGTCACCTACGAGCAGTACTTC
TRBV28	TRBD2	TRBJ2-7	NA	CASSLPLATSGRINEQYF	TGTGCCAGCAGTTTGCCCCTCGCGACTAGCGGGAGGATCAACGAGCAGTACTTC
TRBV28	TRBD1	TRBJ1-4	NA	CASSLGTVHEKLFF	TGTGCCAGCAGTTTAGGGACAGTGCATGAAAAACTGTTTTTT
TRBV9	TRBD1	TRBJ1-1	NA	CASSWTGFTEAFF	TGTGCCAGCAGCTGGACAGGGTTCACTGAAGCTTTCTTT
TRBV29-1	NA	TRBJ2-7	many	CSVEVSTYGQYF	TGCAGCGTTGAGGTCAGTACCTACGGGCAGTACTTC
TRBV29-1	NA	TRBJ1-1	many	CSVEGGWGMDTEAFF	TGCAGCGTTGAAGGTGGGTGGGGCATGGACACTGAAGCTTTCTTT
TRBV2	NA	TRBJ1-1	NA	CASCLSLRLDTEAFF	TGTGCCAGCTGTCTGAGCCTGCGATTGGACACTGAAGCTTTCTTT
TRBV4-3	NA	TRBJ2-7	NA	CASSQELVPGYEQYF	TGCGCCAGCAGCCAAGAGCTAGTCCCCGGATACGAGCAGTACTTC
TRBV28	TRBD2	TRBJ2-7	NA	CASSLLPGTSGYEQYF	TGTGCCAGCAGTTTACTACCCGGGACTAGCGGATACGAGCAGTACTTC
TRBV6-5	NA	TRBJ2-7	NA	CASSYGSGDEQYF	TGTGCCAGCAGTTACGGCTCAGGGGACGAGCAGTACTTC
TRBV11-2	TRBD2	TRBJ2-1	NA	CASSLGGLAAYNEQFF	TGTGCCAGCAGCTTAGGGGGACTAGCGGCGTACAATGAGCAGTTCTTC